The subject of this entry is one T cell receptor (beta chain). Its antigen is unidentified. The sample is drawn from a study of shared clonotypes between healthy human individuals. Looking at the study overall: Per donor, CD8 memory used one plate, CD8 naive used two, CD4 memory used three and CD4 naive used three.

V shed 1 base and J 2 bases; nucleotides not matched to a gene: 3. Germline values: CDR1 SGHTA, CDR2 FQGTGA. CDR3 length equals 15 residues. Tens of thousands of T cell genomes, or about 200 ng DNA, went into the sorted-subset replicate PCRs. As originally analysed: Junction-only immunoSEQ sequences carried no quality scores, so filtering differed. Using immunoSEQ multiplex PCR, the repertoire was profiled, and TCRdb retains in-frame clones only, with some absent. The V and J calls and clone size are taken from that table; D and trimming were inferred from the DNA. The data hold around 2.5 million clones, with over 85% observed a single time. General study results and limits: Larger estimated richness was generally seen in naive subsets than in memory subsets.

Sequenced sample: naive CD4+ T cells from PBMCs. As to subset: CD45RA+ positively selected. The chain carries TRBV7-3 and TRBJ2-7; 9 bases line up with TRBD2. This clonotype was sampled from a man younger than 30 in good health. Some clones in this sample may be carry-over from other donors' samples. The CDR3 DNA sequence: TGTGCCAGCAGCTTAATGCGGGAGGGGACCTACGAGCAGTACTTC. As protein: CASSLMREGTYEQYF.